This T cell receptor beta chain was identified during a study of blood T cells in healthy people across ages. Donors each provided 7.5 to 10 milliliters of peripheral blood. Total RNA extracted from each sample amounted to at least 6 micrograms. V lost 4 bases, J lost 0 bases, and 12 bases lay in between. There are 15 residues in the CDR3. CDR1 is SGHTA and CDR2 is FQGNSA in the germline V gene. Of note for this clonotype: Its antigen is not identified.

With a J-beta primer mix and a sample-barcoded 5' primer, a second PCR ran 7 to 11 cycles. TCRdb ran MiXCR on the 5' RACE reads and lists one entry per CDR3 protein. This sample has around 1,900,000 distinct CDR3 sequences, with 39% found just once. Study outcomes and limitations: Estimated diversity across one million T cells was deemed an underestimate. Long-lived donors carried more naive CD4+ cells and greater diversity than aged donors.

This rearrangement joins TRBV7-2 to TRBJ2-5; D is unresolved. Sample: blood. The receptor was isolated from a human donor in good health. The CDR3 region has the DNA TGTGCCAGCAGCTCCGAGGTGGGCTACCAAGAGACCCAGTACTTC. This translates into CASSSEVGYQETQYF.